This T cell receptor (beta chain) was profiled in a study of cytomegalovirus exposure and HLA in healthy donors. Study results and limitations: The classifier was said to identify cytomegalovirus status with high specificity and sensitivity.

Clones were sequenced by immunoSEQ multiplex PCR, and TCRdb holds only the in-frame ones, with some missing. The sample includes about 120,000 clones, 89% of them seen just once. Germline loops: CDR1 SGHVS, CDR2 FQNEAQ. The ends lost 5 bases at V and 6 bases at J; junction bases unmatched: 10. CDR3 length: 17 amino acids. This clone has just one count. Its antigen is unknown. Material for sequencing was PBMCs. This chain joins TRBV7-8 and TRBJ2-1, with TRBD2 identical over 13 bases. The TCR originated in a woman under 30 in good health and CMV-seronegative. The CDR3 sequence: CASSATSGRASSNEQFF. The CDR3 nucleotides are TGTGCCAGCAGCGCTACTAGCGGGAGGGCCAGTTCCAATGAGCAGTTCTTC.